The clone carrying this T cell receptor (beta chain) has only a few counts. Its antigen is as yet unknown. Looked up from germline, CDR1 is LGHNA and CDR2 is YNFKEQ. Losses at the gene ends were 3 bases for V and 4 bases for J; bases not matched to a gene: 5. The CDR3 extends over 15 amino acids. This entry comes from a study of T cells after yellow fever vaccination. Notes on the study in general: A faster peak, day 5 versus 15, was reached by the weaker secondary response.

Using its own MiXCR run on the 5' RACE reads, TCRdb lists one record per CDR3 protein. The sample gives a few hundred thousand distinct CDR3 sequences, about 17% of which show up once; 15% to 20% is in the top ten. This chain connects TRBV4-2 to TRBJ1-4; 7 positions agree with TRBD1. The sequence derives from a man between 18 and 29 years old who received the YFV17D yellow fever vaccine. This specimen consisted of PBMCs, obtained before the yellow fever booster vaccination. CDR3 nucleotides: TGTGCCAGCAGCCATGGGGACAGTGATAATGAAAAACTGTTTTTT. Amino acids: CASSHGDSDNEKLFF.